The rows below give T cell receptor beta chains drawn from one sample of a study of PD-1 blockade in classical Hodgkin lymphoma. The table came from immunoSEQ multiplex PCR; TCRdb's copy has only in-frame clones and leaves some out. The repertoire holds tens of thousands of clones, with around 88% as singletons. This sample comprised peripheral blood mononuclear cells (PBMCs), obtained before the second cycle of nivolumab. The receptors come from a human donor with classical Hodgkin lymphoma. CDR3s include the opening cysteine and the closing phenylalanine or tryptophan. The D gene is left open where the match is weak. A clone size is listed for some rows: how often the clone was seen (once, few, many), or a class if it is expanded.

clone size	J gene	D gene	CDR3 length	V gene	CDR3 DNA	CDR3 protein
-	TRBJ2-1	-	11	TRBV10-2	TGCGCCAGCAGTGGGACCGGAGAGCAGTTCTTC	CASSGTGEQFF
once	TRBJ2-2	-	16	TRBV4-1	TGCGCCAGCAGCCGTCCCGGGGCGGGAAACACCGGGGAGCTGTTTTTT	CASSRPGAGNTGELFF
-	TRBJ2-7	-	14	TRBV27	TGTGCCAGCAGTTTAACCGGGACCGCCTACGAGCAGTACTTC	CASSLTGTAYEQYF
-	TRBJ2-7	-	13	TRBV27	TGTGCCAGCAGTTCCAGGAGTTTCGCCGAGCAGTACTTC	CASSSRSFAEQYF
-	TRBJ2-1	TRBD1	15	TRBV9	TGTGCCAGCAGCGCGGGACAGGACTCTTACAATGAGCAGTTCTTC	CASSAGQDSYNEQFF
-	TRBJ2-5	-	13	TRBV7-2	TGTGCCAGCAGTTACAGAACGCAAGAGACCCAGTACTTC	CASSYRTQETQYF
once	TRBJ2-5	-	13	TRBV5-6	TGTGCCAGCAGCCAAGACAGACTAGAGACCCAGTACTTC	CASSQDRLETQYF
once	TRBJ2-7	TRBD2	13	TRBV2	TGTGCCAGCAACGAGTTTAGCGGGAGTCGTCCTATCTTC	CASNEFSGSRPIF
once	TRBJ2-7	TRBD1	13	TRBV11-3	TGTGCCAGCAGCAAGACAGGGACGTACGAGCAGTACTTC	CASSKTGTYEQYF
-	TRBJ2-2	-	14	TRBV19	TGTGCCAGTGTAGGACAAGCGAGCACCGGGGAGCTGTTTTTT	CASVGQASTGELFF
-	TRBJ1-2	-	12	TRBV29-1	TGCAAAGTTCGGGAGACGGAGTATGGCTACACCTTC	CKVRETEYGYTF
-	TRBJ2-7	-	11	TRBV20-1	TGCAGTGCTAGAGTAGAATGGGAGCAGTACTTC	CSARVEWEQYF
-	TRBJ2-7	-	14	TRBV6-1	TGTGCCAGCAGGGAGGACCCCCTCTTTAGCGTCGAGTACTTC	CASREDPLFSVEYF
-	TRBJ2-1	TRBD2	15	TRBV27	TGTGCCAGCAGTTTGTCGGCTAGCGGGTCCACTGAGCAGTTCTTC	CASSLSASGSTEQFF
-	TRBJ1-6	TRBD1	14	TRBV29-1	TGCAGCGTTGCCCAGGGGGTTGGTAATTCACCCCTCCACTTT	CSVAQGVGNSPLHF
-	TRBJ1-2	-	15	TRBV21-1	TGTGCCAGCAGCATCCTCCGGGATACCTTCTATGGCTACACCTTC	CASSILRDTFYGYTF
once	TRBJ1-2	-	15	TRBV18	TGTGCCAGCTCACCACCGGGCAGGGGTGAGGATGGCTACACCTTC	CASSPPGRGEDGYTF
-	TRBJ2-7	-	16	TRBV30	TGTGCCTGGAGTGTACCCCCCGGGGCTCCTCTCTACGAGCAGTACTTC	CAWSVPPGAPLYEQYF
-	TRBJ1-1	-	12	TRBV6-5	TGTGCCAGCAGCAGGGACAACACTGAAGCTTTCTTT	CASSRDNTEAFF
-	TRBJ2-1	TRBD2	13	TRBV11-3	TGTGCCAGCAGACGGGGGGGGAACAATGAGCAGTTCTTC	CASRRGGNNEQFF
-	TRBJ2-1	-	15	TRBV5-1	TGCGCCAGCAGCCCTGGACAGACCTCATGGAATGAGCAGTTCTTC	CASSPGQTSWNEQFF
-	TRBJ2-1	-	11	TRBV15	TGTGCCACCAGGACGAACAATGAGCAGTTCTTC	CATRTNNEQFF
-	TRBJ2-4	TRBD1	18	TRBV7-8	TGTGCCAGCAGCTCGGTCGGGACAGGCGAACTAGCCAAAAACATTCAGTACTTC	CASSSVGTGELAKNIQYF
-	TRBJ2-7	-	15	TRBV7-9	TGTGCCAGCGGGGGAAACCGTGAGCACCTCTACGAGCAGTACTTC	CASGGNREHLYEQYF
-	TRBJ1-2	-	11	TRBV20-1	TGCCTCACCTGGGGAATGGATGGCTACACCTTC	CLTWGMDGYTF
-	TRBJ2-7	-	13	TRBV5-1	TGCGCCAGCAGCTCCCCTCTTTCCCACGAGCAGTACTTC	CASSSPLSHEQYF
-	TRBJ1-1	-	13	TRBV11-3	TGTGCCAGCAGCCCTGGGGTGAACACTGAAGCTTTCTTT	CASSPGVNTEAFF
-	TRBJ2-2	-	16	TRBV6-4	TGTGCCAGCAGTGGCGTAGGGGGGATTGTCGCCGGGGAGCTGTTTTTT	CASSGVGGIVAGELFF
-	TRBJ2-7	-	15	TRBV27	TGTGCCAGCAGTCGGGCAAACCTGGGTTTCTACGAGCAGTACTTC	CASSRANLGFYEQYF
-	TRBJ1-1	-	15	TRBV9	TGTGCCAGCAGCGTAGGCGGGACTTCGAACACTGAAGCTTTCTTT	CASSVGGTSNTEAFF
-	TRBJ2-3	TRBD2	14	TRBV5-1	TGCGCCAGCCGTCTGGTGGGGGGGTCAGATACGCAGTATTTT	CASRLVGGSDTQYF
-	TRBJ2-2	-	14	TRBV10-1	TGCGCCAGCAGAGCAGGGGAGAACACCGGGGAGCTGTTTTTT	CASRAGENTGELFF
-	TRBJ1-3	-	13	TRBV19	TGTGCCAGTAGTACAGGACCCAAGGGCTCCATATATTTT	CASSTGPKGSIYF
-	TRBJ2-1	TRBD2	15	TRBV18	TGTGCCAGCTCATCACTAGCGATGGGCTACAATGAGCAGTTCTTC	CASSSLAMGYNEQFF
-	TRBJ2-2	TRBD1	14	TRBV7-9	TGTGCCAGCAGCTTGGGACAGGGGCTCGGGGAGCTGTTTTTT	CASSLGQGLGELFF
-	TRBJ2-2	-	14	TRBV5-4	TGTGCCAGCAGCACAGACAGATTAACCGGGGAGCTGTTTTTT	CASSTDRLTGELFF
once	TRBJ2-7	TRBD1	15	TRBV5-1	TGCGCCAGCAGCTCCGGGGGACAGGCCACCTACGAGCAGTACTTC	CASSSGGQATYEQYF
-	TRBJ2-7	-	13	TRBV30	TGTGCCGGGGGAAGGGGAAAAAATTACGAGCAGTACTTC	CAGGRGKNYEQYF
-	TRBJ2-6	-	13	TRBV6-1	TGTGCCAGTCAGACCTCTGGGGCCAACGTCCTGACTTTC	CASQTSGANVLTF